The entry below gives a single T cell receptor (beta chain) sequence along with its context. Its antigen is currently unknown. The sample is drawn from a study of cytomegalovirus exposure and HLA in healthy donors. The PCR ran on 60 Vbeta and 13 Jbeta primers. Libraries were prepared by immunoSEQ multiplex PCR; TCRdb keeps only in-frame clonotypes and omits some of them. The data show 80,000 to 130,000 clones, around 80% seen once. CDR3 length: 14 amino acids. V was shortened by 6 bases and J by 2 bases, with 11 bases between the two germline ends. The germline V gene has CDR1 SNHLY and CDR2 FYNNEI. Study results and limitations: Clonal expansion was found to be greater in HLA-associated TCR beta chains than in equally common others in a later analysis.

The receptor was derived from a female donor in good health and CMV-seropositive. The rearrangement links TRBV2 to TRBJ1-5; a weak D match, TRBD1 (6 bases). The sample consisted of PBMCs. The DNA of the CDR3 is TGTGCCAGCAGGCCCAGGACAGGCAATCAGCCCCAGCATTTT. Translated: CASRPRTGNQPQHF. The variable domain in full, completed from reference TRBV2 and TRBJ1-5, reads EPEVTQTPSHQVTQMGQEVILRCVPISNHLYFYWYRQILGQKVEFLVSFYNNEISEKSEIFDDQFSVERPDGSNFTLKIRSTKLEDSAMYFCASRPRTGNQPQHFGDGTRLSIL.